The 17 T cell receptor beta chains in this list originate from one sample, sequenced in a study of response to subunit inactivated influenza vaccine (dated by TCRdb to 2016 to 2018). The library was obtained by RT-PCR. TCRdb records Illumina HiSeq 2500 as the sequencer. TCRdb trimmed public reads at Q25 via fastp, called clones via MiXCR and kept in-frame beta chains. Under each unique CDR3 protein, matching rows form one entry showing the most common genes and DNA. For this sample the table gives just under 550,000 distinct CDR3 sequences, of which 20% to 25% were detected only once. Of the sample, 2.5% to 3% falls within the top ten clones. Separately, the same data were catalogued under a study of T cells expressing NK-cell markers. The second publication reports: TCR beta cDNA libraries were made by 5'RACE template switching that added a universal primer site and unique molecular identifiers.

This sample comprised CD4+ T cells sorted from PBMCs, obtained roughly 12 days after vaccination. The receptor set was obtained from a man in his fifties or sixties who received an inactivated influenza vaccine. Donor details come from another sample of the same person, matched by shared clones.

The chain has TRBV7-6 and TRBJ2-1, with TRBD2 matching over 9 bases. After removal of 1 base from V and 1 base from J, the junction contained 14 bases not matched to a gene. CDR1 is SGHVS, CDR2 FNYEAQ, per germline. The CDR3 loop spans 20 amino acids. CDR3 DNA sequence: TGTGCCAGCAGCTTAGTTATTCGGGGGGCTAGCGGGGCTTCCTACAATGAGCAGTTCTTC. It is translated as CASSLVIRGASGASYNEQFF.

The chain couples TRBV5-1 to TRBJ2-3; 8 positions agree with TRBD2. The junction had 13 bases not matched to a gene; V was cut back by 4 bases and J by 9 bases. CDR3 length: 15 residues. Looked up from germline, CDR1 is SGHRS and CDR2 is YFSETQ. The CDR3 DNA reads as TGCGCCAGCAGCCCGGGGGGGGGCCAAGGAGGGACGCAGTATTTT. Protein: CASSPGGGQGGTQYF. The whole variable domain, remainder taken from reference TRBV5-1 and TRBJ2-3, is KAGVTQTPRYLIKTRGQQVTLSCSPISGHRSVSWYQQTPGQGLQFLFEYFSETQRNKGNFPGRFSGRQFSNSRSEMNVSTLELGDSALYLCASSPGGGQGGTQYFGPGTRLTVL.

This clonotype showed up just a few times. J is TRBJ2-3 and V is TRBV3-1; 7 bases are a match to TRBD2. This CDR3 has 15 residues. CDR1 LGHDT and CDR2 YNNKEL come from the germline V gene (reference sequence). The V and J ends lost 5 bases and 5 bases, in that order; junction bases with no gene match: 10. CDR3 residues: CASSGRGGIGDTQYF. DNA for the CDR3: TGTGCCAGCAGCGGCCGCGGGGGAATAGGAGATACGCAGTATTTT.

This clonotype occurred a few times. The V gene is TRBV4-2, the J gene TRBJ1-2, with D unclear. Trimming removed 4 bases at V and 1 base at J, with 13 bases between. The CDR3 contains 15 residues. Germline CDR1 reads LGHNA; CDR2 reads YNFKEQ. CDR3 sequence reads: CASSPQLTVNYGYTF. The CDR3 DNA reads TGTGCCAGCAGCCCGCAGCTGACGGTTAACTATGGCTACACCTTC.

The chain joins TRBV20-1 to TRBJ2-7; TRBD1 or TRBD2 may be the D gene (6 bases each). CDR1 and CDR2 (germline): DFQATT, SNEGSKA (reference sequence). The CDR3 has 14 residues. V gave up 6 bases and J gave up 4 bases, with 19 bases separating them. CDR3 protein: CSAREVTGRYEQYF. DNA for the CDR3: TGCAGTGCAAGGGAGGTTACAGGGAGGTACGAGCAGTACTTC.

The V and J genes are TRBV15 and TRBJ2-6, with D perhaps matching TRBD1 (6 bases). Germline CDR1 is LNHNV and CDR2 is YYDKDF (reference sequence). This CDR3 is 16 amino acids long. The ends were cut back, 1 base at V and 2 bases at J, with 9 bases in the middle. The CDR3 nucleotides read TGTGCCACCAGCAGAGTATACAGGGCTGGGGCCAACGTCCTGACTTTC. Protein product: CATSRVYRAGANVLTF.

The V and J genes are TRBV5-5 and TRBJ2-5, with D hard to call. The CDR3 has 12 residues. CDR1 is SGHKS and CDR2 is YYEKEE in the germline V gene (reference sequence). Trimming cost V 4 bases and J 4 bases, with 8 bases left between them. In DNA form, the CDR3 reads TGTGCCAGCAGCGCATTCGGAGAGACCCAGTACTTC. Amino acid sequence: CASSAFGETQYF.

V gene TRBV4-1 combines with J gene TRBJ2-5; TRBD2 matches at 16 bases. Trimming cost V 5 bases and J 13 bases; bases outside gene matches: 10. The CDR3 contains 15 residues. CDR1 MGHRA and CDR2 YSYEKL come from the germline V gene. In nucleotides, the CDR3 is TGCGCCAGCAGCTACCTGGGACTAGCGGGGGGGCGAATGTACTTC. This translates into CASSYLGLAGGRMYF.

This clonotype came up a few times. J is TRBJ1-5 and V is TRBV29-1; D unclear. The germline CDR1 and CDR2 sequences are SQVTM and ANQGSEA. Deletions cut 4 bases from V and 4 bases from J, with 8 bases between. This CDR3 region has 12 residues. As DNA, the CDR3 is TGCAGCGTTGCACAGTTAAATCAGCCCCAGCATTTT. It specifies CSVAQLNQPQHF.

This clonotype showed up just a few times. The V call is TRBV28, the J call TRBJ2-7; 8 positions match TRBD2. In germline, CDR1 is MDHEN, CDR2 SYDVKM. CDR3 length: 14 residues. V was clipped by 6 bases and J by 0 bases; unmatched bases: 4. The CDR3 here is CASRGGRPSYEQYF. CDR3 DNA sequence: TGTGCCAGCAGAGGCGGGAGGCCCTCCTACGAGCAGTACTTC.

This clonotype was detected a few times. The rearrangement links TRBV7-8 to TRBJ2-7, with 12 bases identical to TRBD1. The CDR3 extends over 17 amino acids. Trimming cost V 5 bases and J 0 bases; bases outside gene matches: 8. Germline V gene lookup returns CDR1 SGHVS and CDR2 FQNEAQ. The CDR3 DNA reads as TGTGCCAGCAGCCAGGGGACAGGGGGCTTTAGCTCCTACGAGCAGTACTTC. Its translation: CASSQGTGGFSSYEQYF.

This chain uses TRBV20-1 with TRBJ2-7; the match to TRBD2 covers 10 bases. The CDR3 length is 15 residues. Germline-derived CDR1 and CDR2 are DFQATT and SNEGSKA (reference sequence). V was pared by 0 bases and J by 6 bases, with 8 bases of the junction left unmatched. DNA of the CDR3: TGCAGTGCTAGAGATCAGCTAGCGGGAGTGTTCGAGCAGTACTTC. It translates to CSARDQLAGVFEQYF.

The rearrangement joins TRBV12-3 or TRBV12-4 to TRBJ1-5; 7 bases agree with TRBD1. The CDR3 runs 13 residues. With 2 bases clipped from V and 7 bases from J, the junction kept 2 bases outside the gene matches. In DNA, the CDR3 is TGTGCCAGCAGTTTATCAGGGGGACAGCCCCAGCATTTT. It translates to CASSLSGGQPQHF.

The rearrangement links TRBV7-2 to TRBJ2-5, with D perhaps being TRBD1 or TRBD2 (6 bases each). CDR3 length: 16 residues. Trimming took 5 bases from V and 2 from J, leaving 18 bases between them. Germline values: CDR1 SGHTA, CDR2 FQGNSA. In DNA form, the CDR3 reads TGTGCCAGCAGCACCATGGGGGGCCCGGAACAAGAGACCCAGTACTTC. Amino acid sequence: CASSTMGGPEQETQYF.

The chain combines TRBV20-1 with TRBJ1-5, with D possibly matching TRBD1 (5 bases). The CDR3 consists of 13 residues. V was trimmed by 2 bases and J by 3 bases, leaving 8 bases between them. CDR1 DFQATT and CDR2 SNEGSKA come from the germline V gene (reference sequence). Here the CDR3 reads CSARKTVNQPQHF. The CDR3, as DNA: TGCAGTGCTAGAAAGACAGTCAATCAGCCCCAGCATTTT.

This clonotype appeared many times. J is TRBJ1-6 and V is TRBV4-1; 7 positions match TRBD1. The CDR3 runs 18 residues. The germline gives CDR1 MGHRA, CDR2 YSYEKL. V was clipped by 0 bases and J by 7 bases; unmatched bases: 12. The chain's CDR3 is CASSQEVRQGLRNSPLHF. The CDR3 nucleotides are TGCGCCAGCAGCCAAGAGGTCAGACAGGGCTTACGGAATTCACCCCTCCACTTT.

The sample holds a few counts of this clonotype. This chain links TRBV18 with TRBJ1-1; D gene ambiguous. The CDR3 length is 16 residues. Per the germline V gene, CDR1 is KGHSH and CDR2 is LQKENI. V lost 0 bases and J 0 bases, leaving 11 bases between the germline ends. This CDR3 is CASSPPARPMNTEAFF. In DNA form, the CDR3 reads TGTGCCAGCTCACCACCTGCCAGGCCGATGAACACTGAAGCTTTCTTT.